This T cell receptor (beta chain) was sequenced for a study of CD4 T cells in relation to SARS-CoV-2 and coronaviruses. About the research overall: TCR beta CDR3s were sequenced after approximately 11-day antigen culture of PBMCs. Negative control cultures got HIV-1 Nef peptides or no peptide. Study-level findings and limits: SARS-CoV-2-driven expansion was significantly weaker in crossreactive than monoreactive clones.

The repertoire was sequenced with immunoSEQ multiplex PCR; TCRdb's copy has only in-frame clones and lacks some. The sample comprises about 18,000 clones, roughly 80% of which are singletons, and roughly 19% rests with the top ten. Unexposed donor CD4+ T cells date from about 2011-2018, before the COVID-19 pandemic. Isolation of CD4+ T cells took place after less than twelve days in culture. This clone was observed a single time. Its antigen is undetermined. Sequencing used CD4+ T cells from PBMCs, cultured in vitro. This sequence was found in a human donor in good health.

CDR3 nucleotides: TGTGCCACCAGCAGAGATCCCTCCCCCCAGGGGTTAAGGGACAATGAGCAGTTCTTC. Translated, it gives CATSRDPSPQGLRDNEQFF. The chain has TRBV15 and TRBJ2-1, with a weak D call TRBD1 (6 bases). This CDR3 has 19 residues. Trimming pared 0 bases from V and 5 bases from J, leaving 23 bases between. CDR1 is LNHNV, CDR2 YYDKDF, per germline (reference sequence).